This T cell receptor beta chain was recovered during a study of T cells in Graves' hyperthyroidism and ophthalmopathy. Whole-study findings and limits: A median about 6.2 months before onset, the model predicted ophthalmopathy. Researchers found most expanded thyroid clonotypes above 0.001 in blood as well.

About this clonotype: What it binds is unknown.

The CDR3 sequence is 16 residues long. J lost 2 bases, V lost 5 bases, and 6 bases had no gene match. RNA transcripts yielded amplified TCR beta CDR3 regions. The HTBI primer set drove a first-round RT-PCR of the TCR CDR3. Via MiXCR, TCRdb re-called the multiplex PCR reads, giving one row per CDR3 protein. The sample lists about 610,000 distinct CDR3 sequences; roughly 15% were seen once. The clonotype originates from a woman aged 40 to 50 with Graves' ophthalmopathy. The chain recombines TRBV12-3 or TRBV12-4 with TRBJ2-7, with 13 bases aligning to TRBD2. The material sequenced was blood. The CDR3 sequence: CASSTTGTSGTYEQYF. The CDR3, as DNA: TGTGCCAGCAGTACTACCGGGACTAGCGGGACCTACGAGCAGTACTTC.